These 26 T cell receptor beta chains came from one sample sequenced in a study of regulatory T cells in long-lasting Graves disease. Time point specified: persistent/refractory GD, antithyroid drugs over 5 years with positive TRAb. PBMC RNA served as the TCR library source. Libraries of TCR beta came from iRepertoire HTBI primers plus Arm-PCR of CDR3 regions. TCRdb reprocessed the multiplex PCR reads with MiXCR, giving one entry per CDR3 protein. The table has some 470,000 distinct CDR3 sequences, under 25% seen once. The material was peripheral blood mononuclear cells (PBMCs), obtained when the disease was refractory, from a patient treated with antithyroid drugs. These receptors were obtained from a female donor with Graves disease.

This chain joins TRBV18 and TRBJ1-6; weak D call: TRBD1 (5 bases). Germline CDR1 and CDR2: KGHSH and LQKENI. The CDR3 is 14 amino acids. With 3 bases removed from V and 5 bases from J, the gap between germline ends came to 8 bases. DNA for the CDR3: TGTGCCAGCTCACCCCGGGACCATAATTCACCCCTCCACTTT. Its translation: CASSPRDHNSPLHF.

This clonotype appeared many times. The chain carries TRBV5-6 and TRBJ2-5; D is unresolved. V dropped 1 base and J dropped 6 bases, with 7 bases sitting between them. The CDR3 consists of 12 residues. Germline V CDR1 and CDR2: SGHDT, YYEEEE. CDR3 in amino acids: CASSLTSKTQYF. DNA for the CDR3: TGTGCCAGCAGCTTGACTTCCAAGACCCAGTACTTC.

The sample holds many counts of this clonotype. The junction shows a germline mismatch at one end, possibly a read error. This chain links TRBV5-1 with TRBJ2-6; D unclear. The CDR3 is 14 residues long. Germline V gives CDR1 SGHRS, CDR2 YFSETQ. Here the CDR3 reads CASSLGSGANVLTF. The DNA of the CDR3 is TGTGCCAGCAGCTTAGGATCCGGGGCCAACGTCCTGACTTTC.

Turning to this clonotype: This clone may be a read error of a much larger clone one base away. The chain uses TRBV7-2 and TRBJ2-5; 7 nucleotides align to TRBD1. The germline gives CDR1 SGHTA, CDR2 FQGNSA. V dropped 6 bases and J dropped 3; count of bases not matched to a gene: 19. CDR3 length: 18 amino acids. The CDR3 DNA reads TGTGCCAGCAGTGTTGCACCCACCGACAGGGTCGTGAAAGAGACCCAGTACTTC. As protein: CASSVAPTDRVVKETQYF.

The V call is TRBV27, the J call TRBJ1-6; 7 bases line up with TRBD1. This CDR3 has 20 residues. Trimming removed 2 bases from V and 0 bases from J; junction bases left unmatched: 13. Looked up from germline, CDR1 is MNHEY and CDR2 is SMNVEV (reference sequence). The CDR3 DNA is TGTGCCAGCAGTTTAACCCCAGGACAGGCCAGATACTCCTATAATTCACCCCTCCACTTT. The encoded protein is CASSLTPGQARYSYNSPLHF.

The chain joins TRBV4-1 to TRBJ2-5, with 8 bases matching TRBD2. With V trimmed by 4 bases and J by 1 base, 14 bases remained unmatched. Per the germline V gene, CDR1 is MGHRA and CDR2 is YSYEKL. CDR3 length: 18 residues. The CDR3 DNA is TGCGCCAGCAGCCGAAGGGCGGTGATAGCGGGGTTCCAAGAGACCCAGTACTTC. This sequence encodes CASSRRAVIAGFQETQYF.

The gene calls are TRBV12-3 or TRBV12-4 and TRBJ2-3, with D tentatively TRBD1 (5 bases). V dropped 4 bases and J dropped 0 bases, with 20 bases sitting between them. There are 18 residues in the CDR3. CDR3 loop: CASSWQGPYLPSTDTQYF. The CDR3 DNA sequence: TGTGCCAGCAGTTGGCAGGGCCCCTATTTACCTAGCACAGATACGCAGTATTTT.

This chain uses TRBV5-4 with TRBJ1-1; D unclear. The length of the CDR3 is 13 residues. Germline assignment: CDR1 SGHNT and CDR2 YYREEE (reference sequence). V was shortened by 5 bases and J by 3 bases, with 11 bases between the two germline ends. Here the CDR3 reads CASRAGLYTEAFF. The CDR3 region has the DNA TGTGCCAGCAGGGCAGGACTATACACTGAAGCTTTCTTT.

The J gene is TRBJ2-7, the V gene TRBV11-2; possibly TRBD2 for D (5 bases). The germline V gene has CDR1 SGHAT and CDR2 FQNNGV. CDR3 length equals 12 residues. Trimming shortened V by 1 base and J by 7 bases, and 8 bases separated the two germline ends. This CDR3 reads CASSLGAEEQYF. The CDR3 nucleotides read TGTGCCAGCAGCTTAGGAGCGGAGGAGCAGTACTTC.

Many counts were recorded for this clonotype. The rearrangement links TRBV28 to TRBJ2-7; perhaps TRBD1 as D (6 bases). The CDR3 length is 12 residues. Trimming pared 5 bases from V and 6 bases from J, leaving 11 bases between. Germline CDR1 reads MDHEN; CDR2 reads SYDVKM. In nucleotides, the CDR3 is TGTGCCAGCAGTCGGACAGAGGGCGAGCAGTACTTC. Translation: CASSRTEGEQYF.

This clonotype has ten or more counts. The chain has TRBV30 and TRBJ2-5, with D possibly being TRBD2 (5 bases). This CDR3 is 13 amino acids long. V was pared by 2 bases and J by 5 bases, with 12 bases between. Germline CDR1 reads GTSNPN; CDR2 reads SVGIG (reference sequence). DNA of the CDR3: TGTGCCTGGAGTAAGAATAGCGTGGAGACCCAGTACTTC. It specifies CAWSKNSVETQYF.

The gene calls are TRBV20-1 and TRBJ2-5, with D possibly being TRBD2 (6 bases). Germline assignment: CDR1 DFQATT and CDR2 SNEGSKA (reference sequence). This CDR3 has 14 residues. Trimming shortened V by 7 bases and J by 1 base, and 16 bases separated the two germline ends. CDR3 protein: CSVKGRQLQETQYF. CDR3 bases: TGCAGTGTGAAAGGGAGGCAGCTCCAAGAGACCCAGTACTTC.

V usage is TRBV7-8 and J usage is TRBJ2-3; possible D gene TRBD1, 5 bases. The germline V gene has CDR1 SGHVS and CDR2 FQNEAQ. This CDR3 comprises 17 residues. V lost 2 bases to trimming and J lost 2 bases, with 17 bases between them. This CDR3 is CASSLIIAGWDTDTQYF. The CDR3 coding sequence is TGTGCCAGCAGCTTAATCATAGCAGGGTGGGACACAGATACGCAGTATTTT.

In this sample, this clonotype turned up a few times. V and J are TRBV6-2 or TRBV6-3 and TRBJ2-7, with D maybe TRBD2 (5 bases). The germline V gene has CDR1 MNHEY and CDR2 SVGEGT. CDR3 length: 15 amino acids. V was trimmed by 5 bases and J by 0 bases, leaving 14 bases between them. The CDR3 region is CASSEGRDSSYEQYF. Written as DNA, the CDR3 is TGTGCCAGCAGTGAAGGCCGGGATTCCTCCTACGAGCAGTACTTC.

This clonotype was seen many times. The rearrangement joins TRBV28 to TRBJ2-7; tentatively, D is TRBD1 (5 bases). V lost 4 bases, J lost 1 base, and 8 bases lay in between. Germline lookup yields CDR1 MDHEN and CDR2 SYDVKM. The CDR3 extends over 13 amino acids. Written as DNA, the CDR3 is TGTGCCAGCAGTTCCCGACAGTCCTACGAGCAGTACTTC. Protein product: CASSSRQSYEQYF.

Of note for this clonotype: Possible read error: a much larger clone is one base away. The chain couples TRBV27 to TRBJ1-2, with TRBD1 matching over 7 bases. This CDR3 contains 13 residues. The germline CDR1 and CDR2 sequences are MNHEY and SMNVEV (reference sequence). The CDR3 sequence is CVSSEGQYYGYTF. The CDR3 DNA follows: TGTGTCAGCTCGGAGGGACAGTACTATGGCTACACCTTC.

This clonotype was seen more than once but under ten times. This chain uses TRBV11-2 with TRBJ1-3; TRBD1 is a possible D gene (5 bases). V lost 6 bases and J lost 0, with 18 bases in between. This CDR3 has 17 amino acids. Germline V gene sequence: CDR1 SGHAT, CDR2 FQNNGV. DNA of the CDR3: TGTGCCAGCAGTCAGAACTGGGGGGGTCTCTCTGGAAACACCATATATTTT. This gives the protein CASSQNWGGLSGNTIYF.

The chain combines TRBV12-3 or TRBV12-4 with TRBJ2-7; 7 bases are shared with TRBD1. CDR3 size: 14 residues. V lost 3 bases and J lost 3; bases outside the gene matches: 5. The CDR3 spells CASSFTGDLYEQYF. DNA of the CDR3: TGTGCCAGCAGTTTCACAGGGGACCTCTACGAGCAGTACTTC.

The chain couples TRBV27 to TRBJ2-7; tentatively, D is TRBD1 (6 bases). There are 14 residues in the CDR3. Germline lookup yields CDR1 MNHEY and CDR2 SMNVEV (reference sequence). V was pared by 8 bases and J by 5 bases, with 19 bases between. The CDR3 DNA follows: TGTGCCAGCGGTCTACTGATAGGGACAAACGAGCAGTACTTC. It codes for CASGLLIGTNEQYF.

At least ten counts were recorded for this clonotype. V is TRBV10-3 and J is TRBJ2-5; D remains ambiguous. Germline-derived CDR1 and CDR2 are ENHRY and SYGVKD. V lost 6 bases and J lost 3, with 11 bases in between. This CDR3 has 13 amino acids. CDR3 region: CAIRPNSEETQYF. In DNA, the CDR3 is TGTGCCATCAGACCCAACAGCGAAGAGACCCAGTACTTC.

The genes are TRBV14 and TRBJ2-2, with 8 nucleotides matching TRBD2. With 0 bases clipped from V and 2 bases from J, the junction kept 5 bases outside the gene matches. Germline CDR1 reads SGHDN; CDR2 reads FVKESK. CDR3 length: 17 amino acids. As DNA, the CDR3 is TGTGCCAGCAGCCAAGAGCGGGGGGCAGCTAACACCGGGGAGCTGTTTTTT. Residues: CASSQERGAANTGELFF.

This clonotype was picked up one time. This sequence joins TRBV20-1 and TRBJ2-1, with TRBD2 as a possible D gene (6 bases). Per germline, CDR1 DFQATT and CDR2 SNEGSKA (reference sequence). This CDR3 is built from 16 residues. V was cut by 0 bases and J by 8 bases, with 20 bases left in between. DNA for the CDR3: TGCAGTGCTAGAGATCTCCCGGGGGACCGCCGGGATGAGCAGTTCTTC. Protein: CSARDLPGDRRDEQFF.

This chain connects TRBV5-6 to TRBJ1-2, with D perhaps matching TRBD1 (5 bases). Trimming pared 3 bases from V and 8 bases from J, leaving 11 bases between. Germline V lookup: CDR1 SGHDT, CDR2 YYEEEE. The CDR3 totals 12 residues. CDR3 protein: CASSSGTVGYTF. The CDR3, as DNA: TGTGCCAGCAGCTCGGGGACGGTCGGCTACACCTTC.

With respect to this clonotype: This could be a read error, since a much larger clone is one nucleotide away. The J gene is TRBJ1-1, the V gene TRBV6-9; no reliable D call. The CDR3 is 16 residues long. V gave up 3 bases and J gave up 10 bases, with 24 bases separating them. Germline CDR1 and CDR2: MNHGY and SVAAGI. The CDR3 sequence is CASSYSHDAGRYRAFF. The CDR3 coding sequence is TGTGCCAGCAGTTACTCTCACGACGCCGGCAGGTACCGAGCTTTCTTT.

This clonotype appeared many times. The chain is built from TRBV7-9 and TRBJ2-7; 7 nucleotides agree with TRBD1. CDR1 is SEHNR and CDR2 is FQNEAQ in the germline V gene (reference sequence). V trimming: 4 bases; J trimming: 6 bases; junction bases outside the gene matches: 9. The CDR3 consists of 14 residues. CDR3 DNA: TGTGCCAGCAGCTCCGGGACAGAGACGGGCGAGCAGTACTTC. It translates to CASSSGTETGEQYF. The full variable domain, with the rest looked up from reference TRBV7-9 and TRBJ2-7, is DTGVSQNPRHKITKRGQNVTFRCDPISEHNRLYWYRQTLGQGPEFLTYFQNEAQLEKSRLLSDRFSAERPKGSFSTLEIQRTEQGDSAMYLCASSSGTETGEQYFGPGTRLTVT.

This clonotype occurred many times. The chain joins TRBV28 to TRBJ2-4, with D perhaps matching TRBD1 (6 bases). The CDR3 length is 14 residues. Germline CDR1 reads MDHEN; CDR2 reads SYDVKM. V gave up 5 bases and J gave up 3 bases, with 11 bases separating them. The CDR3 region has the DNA TGTGCCAGCAGTAGCGGACAGCACAAAAACATTCAGTACTTC. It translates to CASSSGQHKNIQYF.